This TCR beta chain appears in the sequencing data of a study of cytomegalovirus exposure and HLA in healthy donors. V lost 3 bases and J 8 bases, leaving 14 bases between the germline ends. CDR1 is SGHRS and CDR2 is YFSETQ in the germline V gene. CDR3 length equals 13 residues. A multiplex PCR was run with 60 Vbeta primers and 13 Jbeta primers. Assay used: immunoSEQ multiplex PCR; TCRdb lists only in-frame clones, some missing. This table holds 150,000 to 200,000 clones, nearly 80% found once. This chain links TRBV5-1 with TRBJ1-2, with TRBD1 as a possible D gene (6 bases). The sequenced sample consisted of PBMCs. The sequence came from a woman aged 40 to 50 in good health and CMV-seronegative. The CDR3 DNA is TGCGCCAGCAGCTATTACAGGGAGGGCGGCTACACCTTC. It yields the protein CASSYYREGGYTF.